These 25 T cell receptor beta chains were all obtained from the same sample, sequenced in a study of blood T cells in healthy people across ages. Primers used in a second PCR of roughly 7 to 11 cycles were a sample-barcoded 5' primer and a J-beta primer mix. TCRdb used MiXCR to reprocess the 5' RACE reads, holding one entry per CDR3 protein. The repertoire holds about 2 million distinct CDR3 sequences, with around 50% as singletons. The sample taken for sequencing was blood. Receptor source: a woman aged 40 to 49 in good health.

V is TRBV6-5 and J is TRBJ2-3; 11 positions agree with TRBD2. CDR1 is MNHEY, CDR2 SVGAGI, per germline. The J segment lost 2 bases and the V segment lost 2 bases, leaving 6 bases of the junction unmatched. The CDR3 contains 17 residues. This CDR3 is CASSYGLAGGITDTQYF. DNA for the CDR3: TGTGCCAGCAGTTACGGGTTAGCGGGGGGGATCACAGATACGCAGTATTTT.

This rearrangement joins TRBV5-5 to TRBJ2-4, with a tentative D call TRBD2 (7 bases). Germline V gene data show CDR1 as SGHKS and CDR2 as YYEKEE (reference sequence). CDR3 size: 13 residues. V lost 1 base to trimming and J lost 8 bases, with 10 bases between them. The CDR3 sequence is CASSLTGRDIQYF. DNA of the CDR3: TGTGCCAGCAGCTTGACAGGGAGGGACATTCAGTACTTC.

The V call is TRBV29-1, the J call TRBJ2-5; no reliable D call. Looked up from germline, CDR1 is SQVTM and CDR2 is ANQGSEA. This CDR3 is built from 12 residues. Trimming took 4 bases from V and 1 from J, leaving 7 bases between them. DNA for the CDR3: TGCAGCGTTGGCCCGTCCCAAGAGACCCAGTACTTC. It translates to CSVGPSQETQYF.

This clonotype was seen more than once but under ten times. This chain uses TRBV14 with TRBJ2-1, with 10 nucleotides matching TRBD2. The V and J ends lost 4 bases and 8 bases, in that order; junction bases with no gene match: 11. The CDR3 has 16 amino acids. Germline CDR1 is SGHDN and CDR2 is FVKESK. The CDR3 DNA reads TGTGCCAGCAGCCCGTTAGCGGGGGGCGCTCAGTATGAGCAGTTCTTC. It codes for CASSPLAGGAQYEQFF.

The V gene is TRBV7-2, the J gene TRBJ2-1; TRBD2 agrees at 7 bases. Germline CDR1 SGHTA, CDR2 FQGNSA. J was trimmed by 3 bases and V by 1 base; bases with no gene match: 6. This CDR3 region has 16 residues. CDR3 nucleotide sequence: TGTGCCAGCAGCTTAGAGGCGGGGGTCTACTACAATGAGCAGTTCTTC. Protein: CASSLEAGVYYNEQFF.

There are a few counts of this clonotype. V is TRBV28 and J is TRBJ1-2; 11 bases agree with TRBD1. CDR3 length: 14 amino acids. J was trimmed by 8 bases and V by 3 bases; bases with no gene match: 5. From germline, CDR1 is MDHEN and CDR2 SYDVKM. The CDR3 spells CASSFGQGAYGYTF. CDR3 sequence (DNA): TGTGCCAGCAGTTTCGGACAGGGGGCTTACGGCTACACCTTC.

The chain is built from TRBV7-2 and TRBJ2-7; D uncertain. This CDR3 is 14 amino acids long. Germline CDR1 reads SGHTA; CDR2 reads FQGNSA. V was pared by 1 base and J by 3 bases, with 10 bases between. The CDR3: CASSLGPENYEQYF. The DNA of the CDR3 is TGTGCCAGCAGCTTAGGTCCGGAAAACTACGAGCAGTACTTC. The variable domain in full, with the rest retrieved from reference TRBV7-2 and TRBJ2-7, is GAGVSQSPSNKVTEKGKDVELRCDPISGHTALYWYRQSLGQGLEFLIYFQGNSAPDKSGLPSDRFSAERTGGSVSTLTIQRTQQEDSAVYLCASSLGPENYEQYFGPGTRLTVT.

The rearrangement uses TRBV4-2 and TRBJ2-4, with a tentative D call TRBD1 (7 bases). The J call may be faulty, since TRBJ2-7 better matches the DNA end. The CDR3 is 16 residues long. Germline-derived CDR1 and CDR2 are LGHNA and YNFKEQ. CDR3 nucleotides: TGTGCCAGCAGCCAAGATAGGACAGGAGGGACCTACGAGCAGTACTTC. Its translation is CASSQDRTGGTYEQYF.

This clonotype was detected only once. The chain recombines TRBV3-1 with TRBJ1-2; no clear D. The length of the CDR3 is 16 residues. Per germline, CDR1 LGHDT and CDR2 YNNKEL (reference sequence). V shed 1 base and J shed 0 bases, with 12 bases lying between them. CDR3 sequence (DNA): TGTGCCAGCAGCCAAGTTATAGGCCGTTCTAACTATGGCTACACCTTC. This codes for CASSQVIGRSNYGYTF.

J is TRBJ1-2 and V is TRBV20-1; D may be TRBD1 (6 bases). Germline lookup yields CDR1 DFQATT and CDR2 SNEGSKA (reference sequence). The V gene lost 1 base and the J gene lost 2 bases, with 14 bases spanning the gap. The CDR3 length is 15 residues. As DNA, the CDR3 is TGCAGTGCTAGAGGTGTTGTAAGGGGGAACTATGGCTACACCTTC. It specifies CSARGVVRGNYGYTF.

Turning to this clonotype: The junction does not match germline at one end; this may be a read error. The CDR3 is CAVSESTSEPYNEQYF. The CDR3 nucleotides are TGTGCCGTCAGTGAGTCGACTTCAGAACCCTACAATGAGCAGTACTTC. The rearrangement links TRBV10-3 to TRBJ2-1; the D is unclear. The tail of the sequence fits TRBJ2-7 better, so the J call may be wrong. Per the germline V gene, CDR1 is ENHRY and CDR2 is SYGVKD. This CDR3 has 16 amino acids.

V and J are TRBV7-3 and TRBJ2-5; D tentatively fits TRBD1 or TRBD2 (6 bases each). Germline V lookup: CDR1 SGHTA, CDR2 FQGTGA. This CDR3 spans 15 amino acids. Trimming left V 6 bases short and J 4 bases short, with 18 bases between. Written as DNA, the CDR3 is TGTGCCAGCAGTCAGAAGTTGGGGGGCCGAGAGACCCAGTACTTC. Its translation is CASSQKLGGRETQYF.

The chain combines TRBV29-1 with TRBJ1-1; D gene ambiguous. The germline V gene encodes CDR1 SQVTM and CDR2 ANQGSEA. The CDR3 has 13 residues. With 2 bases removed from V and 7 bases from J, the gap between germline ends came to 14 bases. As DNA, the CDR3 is TGCAGCGTTGAACAGACTCATACCCTTGAAGCTTTCTTT. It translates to CSVEQTHTLEAFF.

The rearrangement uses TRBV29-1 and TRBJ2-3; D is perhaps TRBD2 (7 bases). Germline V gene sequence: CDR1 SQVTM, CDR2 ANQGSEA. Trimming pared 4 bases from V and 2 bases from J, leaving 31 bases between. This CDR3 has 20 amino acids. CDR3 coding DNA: TGCAGCGTTGCAGGTTTGGTCTTGTCGGGGGGCCCGAGCCCCACAGATACGCAGTATTTT. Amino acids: CSVAGLVLSGGPSPTDTQYF.

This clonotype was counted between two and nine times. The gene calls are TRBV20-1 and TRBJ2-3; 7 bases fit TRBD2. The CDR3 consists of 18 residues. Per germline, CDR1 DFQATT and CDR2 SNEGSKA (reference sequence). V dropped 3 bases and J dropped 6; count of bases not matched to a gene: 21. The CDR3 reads CSARTLAWASVSSDTQYF. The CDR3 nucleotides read TGCAGTGCTAGGACACTAGCGTGGGCGTCCGTATCTTCGGATACGCAGTATTTT.

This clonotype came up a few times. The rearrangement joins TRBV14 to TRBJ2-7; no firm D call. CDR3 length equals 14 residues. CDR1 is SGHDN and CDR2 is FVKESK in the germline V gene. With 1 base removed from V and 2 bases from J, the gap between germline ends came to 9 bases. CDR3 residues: CASSQAAGPYEQYF. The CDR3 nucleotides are TGTGCCAGCAGCCAAGCCGCAGGACCCTACGAGCAGTACTTC.

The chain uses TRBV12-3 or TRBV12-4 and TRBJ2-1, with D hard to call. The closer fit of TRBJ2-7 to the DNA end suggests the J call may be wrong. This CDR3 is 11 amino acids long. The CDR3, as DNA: TGTGCCAGCAACACACAGTACGAGCAGTACTTC. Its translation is CASNTQYEQYF.

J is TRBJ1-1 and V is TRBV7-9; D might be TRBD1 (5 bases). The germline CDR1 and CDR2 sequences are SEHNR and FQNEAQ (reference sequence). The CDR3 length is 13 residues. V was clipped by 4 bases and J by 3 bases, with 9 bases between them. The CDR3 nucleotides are TGTGCCAGCAGCTCAGGGTCTGACACTGAAGCTTTCTTT. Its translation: CASSSGSDTEAFF.

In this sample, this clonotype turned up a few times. CDR3 protein: CASSTRPNGEETQYF. CDR3 coding DNA: TGTGCCAGCAGCACTCGGCCCAACGGGGAAGAGACCCAGTACTTC. The chain joins TRBV5-4 to TRBJ2-5; D is possibly TRBD2 (5 bases). CDR1 and CDR2 from the germline V gene are SGHNT and YYREEE (reference sequence). This CDR3 region has 15 residues. With 4 bases removed from V and 3 bases from J, the gap between germline ends came to 16 bases. The full variable domain, its missing parts supplied by reference TRBV5-4 and TRBJ2-5, is ETGVTQSPTHLIKTRGQQVTLRCSSQSGHNTVSWYQQALGQGPQFIFQYYREEENGRGNFPPRFSGLQFPNYSSELNVNALELDDSALYLCASSTRPNGEETQYFGPGTRLLVL.

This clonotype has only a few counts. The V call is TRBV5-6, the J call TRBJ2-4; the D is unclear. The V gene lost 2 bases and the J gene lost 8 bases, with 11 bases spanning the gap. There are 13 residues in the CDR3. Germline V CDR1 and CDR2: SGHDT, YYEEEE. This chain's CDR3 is CASSFGSGDIQYF. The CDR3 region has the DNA TGTGCCAGCAGCTTCGGCTCAGGAGACATTCAGTACTTC.

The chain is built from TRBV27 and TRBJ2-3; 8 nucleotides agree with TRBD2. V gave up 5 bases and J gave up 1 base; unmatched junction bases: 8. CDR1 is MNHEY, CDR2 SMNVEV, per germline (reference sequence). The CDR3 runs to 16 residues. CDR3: CASSPSAGVRTDTQYF. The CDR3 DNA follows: TGTGCCAGCAGTCCCTCAGCGGGGGTACGCACAGATACGCAGTATTTT.

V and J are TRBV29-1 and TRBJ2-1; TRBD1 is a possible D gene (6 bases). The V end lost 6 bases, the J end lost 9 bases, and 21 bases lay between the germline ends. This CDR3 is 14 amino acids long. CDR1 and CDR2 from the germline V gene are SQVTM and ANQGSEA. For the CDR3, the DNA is TGCAGCGTCTCAACAGGGAAGGGTTCGGGTGAGCAGTTCTTC. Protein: CSVSTGKGSGEQFF.

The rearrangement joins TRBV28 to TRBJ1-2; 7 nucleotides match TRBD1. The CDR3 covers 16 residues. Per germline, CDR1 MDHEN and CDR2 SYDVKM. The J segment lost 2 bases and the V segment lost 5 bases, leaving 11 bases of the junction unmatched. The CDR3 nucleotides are TGTGCCAGCAGTCCTGACAGGGCAAAGGGGAACTATGGCTACACCTTC. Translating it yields CASSPDRAKGNYGYTF.

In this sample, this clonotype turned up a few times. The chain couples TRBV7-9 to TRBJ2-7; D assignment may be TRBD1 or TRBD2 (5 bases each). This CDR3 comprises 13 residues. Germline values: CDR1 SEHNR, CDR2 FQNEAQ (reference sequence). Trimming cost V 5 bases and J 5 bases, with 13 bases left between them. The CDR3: CASSQGPSNEQYF. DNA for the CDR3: TGTGCCAGCAGCCAGGGACCATCTAACGAGCAGTACTTC.

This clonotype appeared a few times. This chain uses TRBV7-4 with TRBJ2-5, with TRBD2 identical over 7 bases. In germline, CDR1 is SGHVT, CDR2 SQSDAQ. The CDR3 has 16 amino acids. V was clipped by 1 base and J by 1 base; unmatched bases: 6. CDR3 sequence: CASSLGRAGTQETQYF. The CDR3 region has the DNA TGTGCCAGCAGCTTAGGTCGAGCGGGGACCCAAGAGACCCAGTACTTC.